The 9 T cell receptor beta chains in this list originate from one sample, sequenced in a study of yellow fever vaccine responses in identical twins. TCRdb processed the RT-PCR reads anew with MiXCR; each CDR3 protein has one entry. The sample consists of tens of thousands of distinct CDR3 sequences, 60% to 80% of them appearing once. The sample here was T cells from blood (PBMCs), unsorted or a sorted subset (not recorded which), taken before or after yellow fever vaccination (not recorded which). These receptors came from a young woman who received the yellow fever vaccine.

The chain links TRBV11-1 to TRBJ2-1, with 8 bases identical to TRBD2. Germline loops: CDR1 SGHAT, CDR2 FQDESV (reference sequence). This CDR3 contains 15 residues. V shed 0 bases, J shed 6 bases, and the junction held 4 bases outside the gene matches. CDR3: CASSLALAGFNEQFF. The CDR3, as DNA: TGTGCCAGCAGCTTAGCGCTAGCGGGTTTCAATGAGCAGTTCTTC.

This sequence joins TRBV20-1 and TRBJ2-1; perhaps D is TRBD1 or TRBD2 (5 bases each). V was cut by 4 bases and J by 1 base, with 8 bases left in between. The V gene's germline CDR1 is DFQATT and CDR2 SNEGSKA (reference sequence). The CDR3 is made up of 13 amino acids. The CDR3 nucleotides read TGCAGTGCTACGAGGGGATCCTACAATGAGCAGTTCTTC. It is translated as CSATRGSYNEQFF.

V gene TRBV25-1 combines with J gene TRBJ1-2; a weak D match, TRBD1 (6 bases). Germline assignment: CDR1 MGHDK and CDR2 SYGVNS. The CDR3 is made up of 14 amino acids. V dropped 4 bases and J dropped 2 bases, with 11 bases sitting between them. CDR3 coding DNA: TGTGCCAGCAGTGGCGGGACACCAAACTATGGCTACACCTTC. Its translation: CASSGGTPNYGYTF.

The J gene is TRBJ2-2, the V gene TRBV11-3; 7 positions agree with TRBD2. The CDR3 totals 13 residues. Germline V gene sequence: CDR1 SGHNT, CDR2 YENEEA. With V trimmed by 4 bases and J by 4 bases, 0 bases remained unmatched. This chain's CDR3 is CASSSSGTGELFF. In DNA form, the CDR3 reads TGTGCCAGCAGCTCTAGCGGCACCGGGGAGCTGTTTTTT.

The J gene is TRBJ2-1, the V gene TRBV20-1; maybe TRBD1 (5 bases). The CDR3 is made up of 15 amino acids. Germline V gene sequence: CDR1 DFQATT, CDR2 SNEGSKA (reference sequence). V gave up 5 bases and J gave up 4 bases, with 18 bases separating them. The CDR3 region is CSALPDRGTYNEQFF. The CDR3 DNA reads as TGCAGTGCTCTCCCCGATAGGGGTACGTACAATGAGCAGTTCTTC.

This sequence joins TRBV2 and TRBJ1-1; 7 nucleotides align to TRBD1. The CDR3 spans 14 residues. Germline V gene sequence: CDR1 SNHLY, CDR2 FYNNEI. After removal of 5 bases from V and 4 bases from J, the junction contained 7 bases not matched to a gene. The CDR3 DNA is TGTGCCAGCAGTAAACAGGGGAGCAGCACTGAAGCTTTCTTT. The encoded protein is CASSKQGSSTEAFF.

This chain uses TRBV10-1 with TRBJ2-3, with D hard to call. The CDR3 runs to 13 residues. Trimming removed 3 bases at V and 4 bases at J, with 8 bases between. The V gene's germline CDR1 is WNHNN and CDR2 SYGVQD (reference sequence). The CDR3 sequence: CASSDRGPDTQYF. DNA of the CDR3: TGCGCCAGCAGTGATCGAGGACCAGATACGCAGTATTTT.

The chain joins TRBV12-3 or TRBV12-4 to TRBJ1-3; the D gene is possibly TRBD1 (5 bases). The CDR3 is 13 amino acids. V lost 7 bases and J 2 bases, leaving 9 bases between the germline ends. CDR3 region: CASTRGAGNTIYF. CDR3 nucleotides: TGTGCCAGCACCAGAGGGGCTGGAAACACCATATATTTT.

This sequence joins TRBV11-2 and TRBJ2-1; 9 bases fit TRBD2. Trimming took 7 bases from V and 13 from J; bases not matched to a gene: 11. The germline V gene encodes CDR1 SGHAT and CDR2 FQNNGV. The CDR3 spans 13 residues. The CDR3 is CASTSGGLAAQFF. In nucleotides, the CDR3 is TGTGCCAGCACTTCCGGGGGACTAGCAGCACAGTTCTTC.